This TCR beta chain was found in a study of blood T cell repertoires in COVID-19. Study overall: COVID-19 samples, acute and convalescent, were from the United States, Italy and Spain. From T cells, B-cell-depleted T cells, or PBMCs came the material, which was cDNA or gDNA.

Methods used by the authors: Reference gene primer amplification gave estimated nucleated cell counts. Method: immunoSEQ multiplex PCR; TCRdb's copy keeps in-frame clones and lacks some. D and trimming come from the DNA, and the V and J calls and clone size come from that table. Of 150,000 to 200,000 clones listed, around 87% are singletons. The germline CDR1 and CDR2 sequences are SGHRS and YFSETQ. There are 16 residues in the CDR3. V trimming: 1 base; J trimming: 2 bases; junction bases outside the gene matches: 7. The TCR originated in a man aged 18 to 35 with acute or convalescent COVID-19. The chain recombines TRBV5-1 with TRBJ2-5, with 8 bases aligning to TRBD1. Sequenced: peripheral blood. The CDR3 coding sequence is TGCGCCAGCAGCTTGTCTGGACAGGGATTACAAGAGACCCAGTACTTC. Its protein product is CASSLSGQGLQETQYF. The full variable domain, with the rest looked up from reference TRBV5-1 and TRBJ2-5, is KAGVTQTPRYLIKTRGQQVTLSCSPISGHRSVSWYQQTPGQGLQFLFEYFSETQRNKGNFPGRFSGRQFSNSRSEMNVSTLELGDSALYLCASSLSGQGLQETQYFGPGTRLLVL.